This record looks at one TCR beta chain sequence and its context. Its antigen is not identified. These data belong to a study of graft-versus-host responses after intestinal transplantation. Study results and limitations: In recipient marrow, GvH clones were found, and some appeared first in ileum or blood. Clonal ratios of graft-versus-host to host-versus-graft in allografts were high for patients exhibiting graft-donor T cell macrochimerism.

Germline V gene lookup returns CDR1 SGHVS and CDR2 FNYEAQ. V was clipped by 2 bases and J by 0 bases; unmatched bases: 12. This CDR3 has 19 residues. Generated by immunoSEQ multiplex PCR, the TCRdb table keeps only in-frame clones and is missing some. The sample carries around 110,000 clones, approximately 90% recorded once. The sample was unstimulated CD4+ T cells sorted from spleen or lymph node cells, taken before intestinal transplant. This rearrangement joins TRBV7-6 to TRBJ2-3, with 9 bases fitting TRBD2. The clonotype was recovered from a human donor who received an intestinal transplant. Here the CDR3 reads CASSLRHVDGTSSTDTQYF. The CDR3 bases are TGTGCCAGCAGCTTACGCCACGTGGACGGGACTAGCAGCACAGATACGCAGTATTTT.